This T cell receptor (beta chain) was retrieved from a study of T cell responses to AZD1222 COVID-19 vaccine. On the study more broadly: Second-dose schedules of about 4 or about 12 weeks were combined. Overall study results and limits: At 160-218 and 743-854, vaccine-associated CD4 TCRs were dominant, and they spanned spike. All repertoire sampling was performed exclusively after the peak T cell response. Possibly, clonal diversity was underestimated; donors were largely white British and included more females.

The CDR3 runs to 14 residues. In germline, CDR1 is SGHTA, CDR2 FQGTGA. The V segment lost 3 bases and the J segment 4 bases; nucleotides outside the gene matches: 1. The protocol was immunoSEQ multiplex PCR, while the TCRdb copy is restricted to in-frame clones and leaves out a portion. The sample lists about 120,000 clones, 87% occurring once. Of note for this clone: Its antigen is undetermined.

The sequence derives from an adult in good health. The chain has TRBV7-3 and TRBJ2-7, with 12 bases matching TRBD1. The material sequenced was peripheral blood, taken on day 0 of AZD1222 vaccination. As DNA, the CDR3 is TGTGCCAGCAGCTTGGGACAGGGGGCTTACGAGCAGTACTTC. It encodes CASSLGQGAYEQYF.